The 26 T cell receptor beta chains listed next were all sequenced from one sample in a study of cytomegalovirus exposure and HLA in healthy donors (dated by TCRdb to the late 2010s). Library preparation was by the immunoSEQ multiplex PCR assay. The multiplex PCR relied on a mix of 60 forward primers for TCR Vbeta segments and 13 reverse primers for TCR Jbeta segments. In TCRdb, the immuneACCESS table is reduced to in-frame sequences with V and J assigned. These tables do not hold every clone; where another copy was compared, an unresolved V gene accounts for under half, and the others remain unexplained. Recorded for this sample are hundreds of thousands of clones; 65% to 85% of them occurred a single time. 2% to 2.5% of the sample is taken by the ten largest. Sequencing input: PBMCs. Receptors were obtained from a female donor in good health and CMV-seronegative.

This clone was seen only a few times. A junction end diverges from the germline sequence, so it may reflect a read error. V usage is TRBV10-3 and J usage is TRBJ2-7, with a weak D call TRBD1 (6 bases). This CDR3 region has 14 residues. The V gene's germline CDR1 is ENHRY and CDR2 SYGVKD. The CDR3 DNA is TGTGCCATCAGTCTATCAGGGGCCTCCTCCGAGCAGTACTTC. It translates to CAISLSGASSEQYF.

The gene calls are TRBV18 and TRBJ1-2; a possible D gene is TRBD1 (6 bases). This CDR3 spans 15 amino acids. V was clipped by 3 bases and J by 5 bases, with 16 bases between them. Germline CDR1 KGHSH, CDR2 LQKENI. The CDR3, as DNA: TGTGCCAGCTCACCGGCGGGGGCAGGGCGGTATGGCTACACCTTC. Translated: CASSPAGAGRYGYTF.

The genes are TRBV6-5 and TRBJ1-2, with 9 bases lining up with TRBD1. The CDR3 covers 12 residues. The V segment lost 6 bases and the J segment 8 bases; nucleotides outside the gene matches: 4. CDR1 is MNHEY and CDR2 is SVGAGI in the germline V gene. The DNA of the CDR3 is TGTGCCAGCAGCCGGACAGGGGAGGGCTACACCTTC. It codes for CASSRTGEGYTF.

V and J are TRBV10-1 and TRBJ2-1, with 7 bases lining up with TRBD2. The CDR3 runs to 15 residues. V lost 3 bases to trimming and J lost 4 bases; unmatched junction nucleotides: 6. CDR1 and CDR2 (germline): WNHNN, SYGVQD (reference sequence). CDR3 residues: CASSDPRRGYNEQFF. In DNA form, the CDR3 reads TGCGCCAGCAGTGACCCCCGGCGGGGGTACAATGAGCAGTTCTTC.

In DNA, the CDR3 is TGTGCCAGCAGCTCCAGGACTAGCGGGAATCCCCAAGAGACCCAGTACTTC. It specifies CASSSRTSGNPQETQYF. The chain combines TRBV7-7 with TRBJ2-5; 12 nucleotides line up with TRBD2. V dropped 4 bases and J dropped 1; count of bases not matched to a gene: 7. Germline V gives CDR1 SSHAT, CDR2 FNYEAQ (reference sequence). The CDR3 is 17 amino acids. Looking up the rest from reference TRBV7-7 and TRBJ2-5 gives the full variable domain: GAGVSQSPRYKVTKRGQDVTLRCDPISSHATLYWYQQALGQGPEFLTYFNYEAQPDKSGLPSDRFSAERPEGSISTLTIQRTEQRDSAMYRCASSSRTSGNPQETQYFGPGTRLLVL.

The rearrangement uses TRBV7-9 and TRBJ2-3, with 12 bases lining up with TRBD2. The CDR3 spans 17 residues. From germline, CDR1 is SEHNR and CDR2 FQNEAQ (reference sequence). V lost 4 bases to trimming and J lost 0 bases; unmatched junction nucleotides: 5. Here the CDR3 DNA reads TGTGCCAGCAGCTCTAGAGGGACTAGCGGGAGCACAGATACGCAGTATTTT. Its protein product is CASSSRGTSGSTDTQYF.

The rearrangement joins TRBV6-5 to TRBJ1-1; D gene unclear. Trimming removed 5 bases from V and 1 base from J, with 8 bases in between. The CDR3 runs to 13 residues. Germline V gene data show CDR1 as MNHEY and CDR2 as SVGAGI. DNA of the CDR3: TGTGCCAGCAGTACTACTCCGAACACTGAAGCTTTCTTT. Translation: CASSTTPNTEAFF.

As for this clone: The junction and the germline gene differ at one end; a read error may be behind it. The chain is built from TRBV7-9 and TRBJ2-7; 10 nucleotides match TRBD1. This CDR3 is 17 amino acids long. Germline assignment: CDR1 SEHNR and CDR2 FQNEAQ (reference sequence). CDR3 nucleotides: TGTTCCAGCAGCTTAGGATATAGGACAGGGGGCTCCTACGAGCAGTACTTC. Amino acid sequence: CSSSLGYRTGGSYEQYF. The whole variable domain, remainder taken from reference TRBV7-9 and TRBJ2-7, is DTGVSQNPRHKITKRGQNVTFRCDPISEHNRLYWYRQTLGQGPEFLTYFQNEAQLEKSRLLSDRFSAERPKGSFSTLEIQRTEQGDSAMYLCSSSLGYRTGGSYEQYFGPGTRLTVT.

The chain links TRBV5-4 to TRBJ1-2; 7 nucleotides align to TRBD1. There are 14 residues in the CDR3. The ends lost 2 bases at V and 5 bases at J; junction bases unmatched: 6. CDR1 and CDR2 from the germline V gene are SGHNT and YYREEE (reference sequence). CDR3 nucleotides: TGTGCCAGCAGCTTATCCGGGACAGCATATGGCTACACCTTC. The encoded protein is CASSLSGTAYGYTF.

This clone was seen a handful of times. The chain combines TRBV2 with TRBJ2-1; TRBD1 matches at 7 bases. This CDR3 spans 15 amino acids. V was clipped by 4 bases and J by 2 bases; unmatched bases: 5. CDR1 is SNHLY and CDR2 is FYNNEI in the germline V gene. The CDR3 sequence: CASSGNRGPYNEQFF. DNA for the CDR3: TGTGCCAGCAGTGGCAACAGGGGTCCCTACAATGAGCAGTTCTTC. The variable domain in full, completed from reference TRBV2 and TRBJ2-1, reads EPEVTQTPSHQVTQMGQEVILRCVPISNHLYFYWYRQILGQKVEFLVSFYNNEISEKSEIFDDQFSVERPDGSNFTLKIRSTKLEDSAMYFCASSGNRGPYNEQFFGPGTRLTVL.

The rearrangement uses TRBV15 and TRBJ2-7; D might be TRBD1 (6 bases). Germline V gene data show CDR1 as LNHNV and CDR2 as YYDKDF (reference sequence). The V and J ends lost 0 bases and 2 bases respectively, with 8 bases between them. This CDR3 comprises 14 residues. CDR3 nucleotide sequence: TGTGCCACCAGCAGAGACCGACAGGCCTACGAGCAGTACTTC. Translating gives CATSRDRQAYEQYF.

The rearrangement links TRBV27 to TRBJ2-7, with 12 bases that match TRBD2. V was pared by 6 bases and J by 1 base, with 4 bases of the junction left unmatched. The germline CDR1 and CDR2 sequences are MNHEY and SMNVEV (reference sequence). The CDR3 loop spans 15 amino acids. CDR3 region: CASRASGRVSYEQYF. CDR3 nucleotides: TGTGCCAGCAGGGCTAGCGGGAGGGTTTCCTACGAGCAGTACTTC.

This CDR3 reads CASHTGALLNEQFF. The DNA of the CDR3 is TGTGCCAGCCATACAGGGGCCCTACTTAATGAGCAGTTCTTC. The gene calls are TRBV7-9 and TRBJ2-1; TRBD1 matches 7 bases. With V trimmed by 8 bases and J by 7 bases, 11 bases remained unmatched. This CDR3 is 14 amino acids long. Germline V gives CDR1 SEHNR, CDR2 FQNEAQ (reference sequence).

V and J are TRBV5-5 and TRBJ2-1, with a weak D call TRBD2 (6 bases). V dropped 5 bases and J dropped 1 base, with 13 bases sitting between them. The CDR3 is 15 residues long. Germline CDR1 reads SGHKS; CDR2 reads YYEKEE (reference sequence). CDR3 DNA: TGTGCCAGCAGGCTGGCCGGGACTTCCTACAATGAGCAGTTCTTC. Its protein is CASRLAGTSYNEQFF.

This rearrangement joins TRBV6-1 to TRBJ2-3; TRBD2 aligns across 7 bases. Germline lookup yields CDR1 MNHNS and CDR2 SASEGT. V gave up 10 bases and J gave up 3 bases; unmatched junction bases: 10. The CDR3 contains 14 residues. This CDR3 is CATKPRERTDTQYF. The CDR3, as DNA: TGTGCCACCAAGCCGCGGGAGAGGACAGATACGCAGTATTTT.

This clone has just a few counts. The chain joins TRBV27 to TRBJ2-5; 10 bases align to TRBD2. This CDR3 region has 14 residues. J was trimmed by 3 bases and V by 5 bases; bases with no gene match: 3. Germline CDR1 MNHEY, CDR2 SMNVEV (reference sequence). The CDR3: CASSNLAGEETQYF. CDR3 bases: TGTGCCAGCAGTAACCTAGCGGGGGAAGAGACCCAGTACTTC.

V is TRBV5-6 and J is TRBJ2-1; 9 bases fit TRBD2. The germline gives CDR1 SGHDT, CDR2 YYEEEE. CDR3 length: 14 residues. The trim removed 0 bases at V and 5 bases at J, leaving 0 bases unmatched. The CDR3 sequence is CASSLGLADNEQFF. The CDR3 DNA reads TGTGCCAGCAGCTTGGGACTAGCGGACAATGAGCAGTTCTTC.

DNA for the CDR3: TGTGCCAGCAGTCTGACTAGTAACACCGGGGAGCTGTTTTTT. Its translation: CASSLTSNTGELFF. This chain links TRBV6-5 with TRBJ2-2; tentatively, D is TRBD2 (6 bases). CDR3 length: 14 amino acids. V was pared by 5 bases and J by 2 bases, with 9 bases between. Germline V lookup: CDR1 MNHEY, CDR2 SVGAGI.

The genes are TRBV7-2 and TRBJ2-1; possibly TRBD2 for D (7 bases). This CDR3 spans 19 amino acids. Germline CDR1 is SGHTA and CDR2 is FQGNSA. V gave up 1 base and J gave up 4 bases, with 23 bases separating them. Here the CDR3 DNA reads TGTGCCAGCAGCTTAGGCCTCGGTCTCAGGGGAGGGACATACAATGAGCAGTTCTTC. Translated: CASSLGLGLRGGTYNEQFF.

The chain links TRBV4-1 to TRBJ2-3; 7 positions agree with TRBD2. V shed 2 bases, J shed 4 bases, and the junction held 15 bases outside the gene matches. In germline, CDR1 is MGHRA, CDR2 YSYEKL. The CDR3 runs to 18 residues. The CDR3 DNA is TGCGCCAGCAGCCAAATGGGGGGGGTGGGGGGAGTTTCAGATACGCAGTATTTT. The encoded protein is CASSQMGGVGGVSDTQYF.

The chain combines TRBV27 with TRBJ1-5; D might be TRBD1 (5 bases). V lost 6 bases and J lost 0, with 9 bases in between. CDR1 MNHEY and CDR2 SMNVEV come from the germline V gene (reference sequence). The CDR3 covers 14 residues. The CDR3 here is CASRQTGSNQPQHF. The CDR3 DNA is TGTGCCAGCAGACAAACAGGTAGCAATCAGCCCCAGCATTTT.

This clone was counted a single time. The chain links TRBV10-3 to TRBJ2-7, with TRBD2 identical over 13 bases. The V segment lost 3 bases and the J segment 7 bases; nucleotides outside the gene matches: 12. Germline CDR1 is ENHRY and CDR2 is SYGVKD. The CDR3 spans 17 residues. The CDR3 is CAISDGTSGIPTLEQYF. The DNA of the CDR3 is TGTGCCATCAGTGACGGGACTAGCGGGATACCTACTTTGGAGCAGTACTTC.

The V call is TRBV19, the J call TRBJ2-1; tentatively, D is TRBD2 (6 bases). The CDR3 contains 17 residues. Trimming left V 6 bases short and J 0 bases short, with 18 bases between. The germline CDR1 and CDR2 sequences are LNHDA and SQIVND (reference sequence). The CDR3 nucleotides are TGTGCCAGTAGGGGAGGCGGGGTCCCGAGCTCCTACAATGAGCAGTTCTTC. Amino acid sequence: CASRGGGVPSSYNEQFF.

The CDR3, as DNA: TGTGCCAGCAGCCAAGCGCCCAGTTTGAACAATGAGCAGTTCTTC. Translating gives CASSQAPSLNNEQFF. The chain employs TRBV4-2 and TRBJ2-1; no firm D call. The CDR3 covers 15 residues. The germline CDR1 and CDR2 sequences are LGHNA and YNFKEQ. Trimming stripped 1 base from V and 5 bases from J, with 12 bases between.

Here the CDR3 DNA reads TGTGCCAGCAGGGACAGGGGAACAGATACGCAGTATTTT. Translation: CASRDRGTDTQYF. This chain joins TRBV6-4 and TRBJ2-3, with 9 bases that match TRBD1. In germline, CDR1 is MRHNA, CDR2 SNTAGT. This CDR3 contains 13 residues. Trimming cost V 6 bases and J 3 bases; bases outside gene matches: 1.

The chain employs TRBV6-5 and TRBJ2-7; the match to TRBD2 covers 9 bases. CDR1 is MNHEY, CDR2 SVGAGI, per germline. Trimming removed 6 bases from V and 5 bases from J; junction bases left unmatched: 11. The CDR3 has 15 residues. CDR3 residues: CASRSLSGSDNEQYF. Written as DNA, the CDR3 is TGTGCCAGCAGATCCCTTAGCGGGAGCGACAACGAGCAGTACTTC.